This T cell receptor beta chain was captured in a study of T-cell reconstitution after alpha-beta-depleted transplantation in children. This clonotype showed up just a few times. The CDR3 has 11 residues. The V and J ends lost 2 bases and 9 bases respectively, with 7 bases between them. Germline V gene data show CDR1 as SGHTA and CDR2 as FQGNSA. The TCRbeta library incorporated unique molecular identifiers. TCRdb recomputed calls from the PCR reads with MiXCR, one row per CDR3 protein. The table has a few hundred thousand distinct CDR3 sequences, roughly a quarter seen once. The chain is built from TRBV7-2 and TRBJ1-1; maybe TRBD1 (5 bases). Source: PBMCs, taken before TCRalphabeta/CD19-depleted stem cell transplant. This sequence was found in a boy in the first two years of life with Wiskott-Aldrich syndrome, due to receive a stem cell transplant. CDR3 in DNA: TGTGCCAGCAGCTTACGGGGGAAAGCTTTCTTT. Amino acid sequence: CASSLRGKAFF.